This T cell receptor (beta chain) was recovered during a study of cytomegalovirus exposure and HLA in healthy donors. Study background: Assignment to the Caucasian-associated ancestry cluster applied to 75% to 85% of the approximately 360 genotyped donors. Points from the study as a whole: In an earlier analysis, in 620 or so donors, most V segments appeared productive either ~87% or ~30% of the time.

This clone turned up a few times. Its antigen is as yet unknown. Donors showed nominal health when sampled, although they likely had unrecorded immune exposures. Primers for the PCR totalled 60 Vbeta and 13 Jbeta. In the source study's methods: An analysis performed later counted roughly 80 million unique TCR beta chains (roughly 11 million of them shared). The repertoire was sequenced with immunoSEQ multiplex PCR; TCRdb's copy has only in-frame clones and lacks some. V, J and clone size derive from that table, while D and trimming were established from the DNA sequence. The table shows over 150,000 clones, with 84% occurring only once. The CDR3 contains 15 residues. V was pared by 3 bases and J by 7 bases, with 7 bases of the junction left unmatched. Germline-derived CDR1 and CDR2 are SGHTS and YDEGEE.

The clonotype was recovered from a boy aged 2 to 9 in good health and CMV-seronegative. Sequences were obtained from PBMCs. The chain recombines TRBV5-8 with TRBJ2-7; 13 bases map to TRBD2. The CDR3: CASSYGLAGAYEQYF. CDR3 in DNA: TGTGCCAGCAGCTACGGACTAGCGGGAGCTTATGAGCAGTACTTC.